The rows below give T cell receptor beta chains drawn from one sample of a study of molecular identifiers for immune sequencing clone quantification. Via MiXCR, TCRdb re-called the PCR reads, giving one row per CDR3 protein. Of some 65,000 distinct CDR3 sequences listed, under 20% are singletons. Sequenced material: naive CD8+ T cells from blood, with Jurkat cell RNA spiked in. The receptors stem from a human donor in good health. Some libraries in this study had Jurkat cell RNA spiked in. Both conserved end residues are part of each CDR3. A D gene is named only where the DNA matches it firmly.

>TRBD2|TRBV20-1
CSLMAGGYNEQFF
>.|TRBV7-9
CASSLVARGVYEQYF
>.|TRBV7-6
CASRLTAGADNGQFF
>.|TRBV28
CASSLGLHYNEQFF
>TRBD2|TRBV13
CASSSPGLAIRETQYF
>.|TRBV30
CAWKAGDNFGELFF
>.|TRBV3-1
CASSPLTSLGDTQYF
>.|TRBV19
CASTQRAPSSYNEQFF
>.|TRBV4-1
CASSITEGTSSYNEQFF
>TRBD1|TRBV20-1
CSARDLGGAGEKLFF
>.|TRBV12-3/TRBV12-4
CASSRGLGNSPLHF
>.|TRBV11-3
CASSLGTTLGHEQFF
>.|TRBV10-2
CASSEILVLEQFF
>TRBD2|TRBV10-3
CAISEFSGTVYNEQFF
>.|TRBV11-3
CASSPLSGGSGANVLTF
>.|TRBV29-1
CSVISGLKETQYF
>TRBD2|TRBV28
CASSNLAGTPGNEQFF
>.|TRBV30
CAWRITGELFF
>TRBD1|TRBV27
CASRLQTGVETQYF
>.|TRBV28
CASSSISRDTYYEQYF
>.|TRBV7-6
CASRRGAYTEAFF
>.|TRBV5-5
CASSWSATYYEQYF
>.|TRBV24-1
CATSDSRLDTGELFF
>TRBD1|TRBV12-5
CASGPPGTGWVQQYF
>.|TRBV4-1
CASSQDVVAVSYF
>.|TRBV11-2
CATVRGTGELFF
>.|TRBV6-5
CASSYGVNTGELFF
>.|TRBV6-5
CASRIQQRETQYF
>TRBD1|TRBV7-9
CASSPWDRVYEQYF
>.|TRBV7-6
CACSLVPEGGKLFF
>TRBD1|TRBV27
CASRGGVTQYF
>.|TRBV30
CAWSVLVYNEQFF
>.|TRBV11-2
CASSFGAWTVDF
>.|TRBV9
CASSSATGELFF
>TRBD2|TRBV28
CASSLFGLAESTDTQYF
>.|TRBV4-1
CASQQVYSNQPQHF